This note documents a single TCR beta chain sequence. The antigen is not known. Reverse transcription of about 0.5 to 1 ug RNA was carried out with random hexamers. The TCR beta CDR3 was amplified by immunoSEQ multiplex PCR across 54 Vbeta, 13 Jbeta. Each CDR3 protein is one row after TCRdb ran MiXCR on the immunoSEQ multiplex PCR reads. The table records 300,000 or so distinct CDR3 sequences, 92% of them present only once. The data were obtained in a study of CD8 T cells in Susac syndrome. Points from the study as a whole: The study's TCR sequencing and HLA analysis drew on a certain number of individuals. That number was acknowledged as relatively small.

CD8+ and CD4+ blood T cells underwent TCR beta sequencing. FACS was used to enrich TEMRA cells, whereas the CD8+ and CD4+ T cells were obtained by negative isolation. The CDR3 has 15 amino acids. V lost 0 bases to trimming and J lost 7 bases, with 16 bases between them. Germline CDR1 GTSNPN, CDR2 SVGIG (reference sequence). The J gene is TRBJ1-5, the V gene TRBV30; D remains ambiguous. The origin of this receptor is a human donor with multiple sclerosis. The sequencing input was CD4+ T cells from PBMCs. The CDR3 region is CAWSVAGGWMQPQHF. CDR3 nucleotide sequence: TGTGCCTGGAGTGTAGCAGGAGGTTGGATGCAGCCCCAGCATTTT.